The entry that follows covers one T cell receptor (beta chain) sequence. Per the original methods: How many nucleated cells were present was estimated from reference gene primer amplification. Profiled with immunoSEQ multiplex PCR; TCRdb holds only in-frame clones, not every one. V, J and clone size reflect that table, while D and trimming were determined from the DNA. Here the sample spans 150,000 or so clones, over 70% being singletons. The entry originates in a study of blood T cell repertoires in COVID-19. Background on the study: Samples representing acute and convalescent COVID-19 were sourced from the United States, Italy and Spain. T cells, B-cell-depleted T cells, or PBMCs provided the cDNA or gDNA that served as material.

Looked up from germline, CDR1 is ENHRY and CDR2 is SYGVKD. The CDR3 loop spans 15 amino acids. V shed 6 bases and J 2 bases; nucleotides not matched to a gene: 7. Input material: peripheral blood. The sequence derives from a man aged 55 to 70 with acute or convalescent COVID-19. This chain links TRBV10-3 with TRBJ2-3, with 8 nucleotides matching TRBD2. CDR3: CAISGGAITTDTQYF. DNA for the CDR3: TGTGCCATCAGCGGGGGGGCGATAACCACAGATACGCAGTATTTT.